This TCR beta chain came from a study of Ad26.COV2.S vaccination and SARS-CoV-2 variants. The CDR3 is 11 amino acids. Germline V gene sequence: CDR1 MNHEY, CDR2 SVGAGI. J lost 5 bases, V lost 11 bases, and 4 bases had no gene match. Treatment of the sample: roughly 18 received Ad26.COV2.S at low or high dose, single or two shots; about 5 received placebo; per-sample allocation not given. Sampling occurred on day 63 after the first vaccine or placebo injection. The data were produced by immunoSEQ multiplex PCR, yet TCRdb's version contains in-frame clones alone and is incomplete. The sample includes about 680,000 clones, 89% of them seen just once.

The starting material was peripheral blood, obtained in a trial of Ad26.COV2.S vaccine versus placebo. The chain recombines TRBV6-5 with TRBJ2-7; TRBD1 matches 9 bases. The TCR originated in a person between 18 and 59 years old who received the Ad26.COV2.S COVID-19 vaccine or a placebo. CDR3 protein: CAGQGPHEQYF. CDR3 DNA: TGTGCCGGACAGGGGCCCCACGAGCAGTACTTC.